A single sample gave rise to the 32 T cell receptor beta chains below, sequenced in a study of blood T cell repertoires in COVID-19. Sequencing was performed with immunoSEQ multiplex PCR; in TCRdb, only in-frame clones are kept and a portion is missing. In the table there are approximately 150,000 clones, around 90% of which are singletons. Specimen: peripheral blood. These receptors all stem from a woman aged 55-70 years with active or convalescent COVID-19.

Turning to this clone: Other DNA sequences of this sample code for an identical CDR3. V gene TRBV18 combines with J gene TRBJ1-2; D not certain. This CDR3 region has 13 residues. V gave up 3 bases and J gave up 4 bases, with 9 bases separating them. CDR1 and CDR2 from the germline V gene are KGHSH and LQKENI. CDR3 sequence: CASSPGGGYGYTF. The CDR3 DNA is TGTGCCAGCTCACCCGGAGGCGGCTATGGCTACACCTTC.

The chain recombines TRBV10-3 with TRBJ1-6; unclear D gene. Germline CDR1 and CDR2: ENHRY and SYGVKD. The CDR3 extends over 14 amino acids. Trimming took off 0 bases at V and 8 bases at J, with 8 bases between the two ends. This chain's CDR3 is CAISESMGDSPLHF. As DNA, the CDR3 is TGTGCCATCAGTGAGTCGATGGGAGATTCACCCCTCCACTTT.

The rearrangement links TRBV11-2 to TRBJ1-6; D unclear. V was cut by 2 bases and J by 9 bases, with 11 bases left in between. Germline V gives CDR1 SGHAT, CDR2 FQNNGV. This CDR3 contains 14 residues. The CDR3 sequence is CASSLFDLSSPLHF. CDR3 DNA: TGTGCCAGCAGCTTATTCGATTTGAGTTCACCCCTCCACTTT.

V usage is TRBV29-1 and J usage is TRBJ1-3; tentative D call: TRBD1 (6 bases). CDR3 size: 13 residues. Trimming pared 5 bases from V and 0 bases from J, leaving 8 bases between. The germline gives CDR1 SQVTM, CDR2 ANQGSEA. DNA of the CDR3: TGCAGCGTTCTGGACAGCTCTGGAAACACCATATATTTT. Its protein is CSVLDSSGNTIYF.

This chain links TRBV5-1 with TRBJ2-5, with TRBD2 matching 7 bases. CDR1 SGHRS and CDR2 YFSETQ come from the germline V gene. This CDR3 contains 15 residues. Germline trimming cut 4 bases from V and 5 bases from J; bases unmatched to any gene: 11. DNA of the CDR3: TGCGCCAGCAGCGCTGCGGGACTACTACAGGAGACCCAGTACTTC. Amino acid sequence: CASSAAGLLQETQYF.

The chain uses TRBV2 and TRBJ2-5, with 7 bases fitting TRBD1. The CDR3 runs to 20 residues. V shed 3 bases, J shed 1 base, and the junction held 20 bases outside the gene matches. Germline values: CDR1 SNHLY, CDR2 FYNNEI. The CDR3 DNA reads as TGTGCCAGCAGTGACCCCGTGTGGGACAGTTCTAAGGGGAGCCAAGAGACCCAGTACTTC. It codes for CASSDPVWDSSKGSQETQYF.

This chain uses TRBV30 with TRBJ1-4; D is possibly TRBD1 (5 bases). Germline V gives CDR1 GTSNPN, CDR2 SVGIG (reference sequence). The CDR3 runs to 13 residues. The CDR3 nucleotides are TGTATCGTCCGGGCGGGGGCTAATGAAAAACTGTTTTTT. Its translation is CIVRAGANEKLFF.

This chain connects TRBV12-3 or TRBV12-4 to TRBJ1-2, with D tentatively TRBD1 (5 bases). The CDR3 covers 13 residues. V lost 6 bases and J lost 3, with 11 bases in between. The CDR3, as DNA: TGTGCCAGCAGCAGGGATCGAGACTATGGCTACACCTTC. Translation: CASSRDRDYGYTF.

The J gene is TRBJ1-1, the V gene TRBV14; unclear D gene. Trimming left V 1 base short and J 7 bases short, with 10 bases between. Germline CDR1 and CDR2: SGHDN and FVKESK. CDR3 size: 13 residues. DNA for the CDR3: TGTGCCAGCAGCCAAGGAACGCGCCGTGAAGCTTTCTTT. This sequence encodes CASSQGTRREAFF.

The genes are TRBV7-2 and TRBJ2-5; TRBD1 might be the D (6 bases). CDR1 SGHTA and CDR2 FQGNSA come from the germline V gene. Trimming left V 1 base short and J 4 bases short, with 7 bases between. This CDR3 spans 13 amino acids. The CDR3 sequence is CASSLGRGETQYF. The CDR3, as DNA: TGTGCCAGCAGCTTAGGCAGGGGAGAGACCCAGTACTTC.

This clone has a handful of counts. This CDR3 is also generated by other DNA sequences in the sample. The chain uses TRBV30 and TRBJ1-2, with 8 positions matching TRBD1. This CDR3 has 14 amino acids. Germline V CDR1 and CDR2: GTSNPN, SVGIG (reference sequence). V was clipped by 0 bases and J by 5 bases; unmatched bases: 5. CDR3 bases: TGTGCCTGGAGTGTACAGGGGGGTTGGTATGGCTACACCTTC. Translating gives CAWSVQGGWYGYTF.

This clone was seen only once. The rearrangement joins TRBV14 to TRBJ2-3; 11 positions agree with TRBD1. The CDR3 spans 15 residues. Losses at the gene ends were 6 bases for V and 3 bases for J; bases not matched to a gene: 5. Germline V gives CDR1 SGHDN, CDR2 FVKESK. Here the CDR3 DNA reads TGTGCCAGCAGTCCGGGACAGGGGGTGACAGATACGCAGTATTTT. Protein product: CASSPGQGVTDTQYF.

As DNA, the CDR3 is TGTGCCAGCAGCCCTTCGGTCACTGAAGCTTTCTTT. Translating gives CASSPSVTEAFF. The chain joins TRBV12-3 or TRBV12-4 to TRBJ1-1; D not certain. Trimming took 6 bases from V and 4 from J, leaving 9 bases between them. There are 12 residues in the CDR3.

The chain has TRBV19 and TRBJ2-7; the match to TRBD1 covers 9 bases. The CDR3 sequence is 14 residues long. V lost 7 bases, J lost 4 bases, and 8 bases stayed unmatched. Germline V gene sequence: CDR1 LNHDA, CDR2 SQIVND (reference sequence). Here the CDR3 reads CASTPGQGLYEQYF. CDR3 sequence (DNA): TGTGCCAGTACTCCGGGACAGGGACTGTACGAGCAGTACTTC.

The gene calls are TRBV30 and TRBJ2-3, with D possibly matching TRBD2 (5 bases). V was cut by 2 bases and J by 1 base, with 7 bases left in between. The CDR3 extends over 13 amino acids. The germline V gene has CDR1 GTSNPN and CDR2 SVGIG (reference sequence). In DNA, the CDR3 is TGTGCCTGGAGTCCCGGGGGCACAGATACGCAGTATTTT. Protein: CAWSPGGTDTQYF.

The gene calls are TRBV27 and TRBJ2-1; a weak D match, TRBD1 (5 bases). Between the trimmed V and J ends, which lost 7 bases and 0 bases, there was a span of 34 bases. Per the germline V gene, CDR1 is MNHEY and CDR2 is SMNVEV (reference sequence). The CDR3 consists of 22 residues. The CDR3: CASTPILPWGPDPLSSYNEQFF. In DNA form, the CDR3 reads TGTGCCAGCACCCCAATCTTACCTTGGGGCCCAGACCCCCTTAGCTCCTACAATGAGCAGTTCTTC.

The J gene is TRBJ2-5, the V gene TRBV19; TRBD2 is a possible D gene (5 bases). Deletions cut 3 bases from V and 5 bases from J, with 13 bases between. CDR3 length: 14 residues. Germline V CDR1 and CDR2: LNHDA, SQIVND (reference sequence). CDR3 DNA sequence: TGTGCCAGTAGTATTACTCCCGGGGTCGAGACCCAGTACTTC. This gives the protein CASSITPGVETQYF.

The chain joins TRBV6-5 to TRBJ2-1; 8 nucleotides align to TRBD1. The germline gives CDR1 MNHEY, CDR2 SVGAGI. There are 15 residues in the CDR3. Trimming removed 5 bases from V and 0 bases from J; junction bases left unmatched: 3. The CDR3 is CASSTGGGSYNEQFF. The CDR3 bases are TGTGCCAGCAGTACAGGGGGAGGCTCCTACAATGAGCAGTTCTTC.

With respect to this clone: At one end, the junction sequence differs from germline, possibly due to a read error. The V gene is TRBV7-7, the J gene TRBJ2-1; 8 nucleotides agree with TRBD1. Germline assignment: CDR1 SSHAT and CDR2 FNYEAQ (reference sequence). This CDR3 is 13 amino acids long. For the CDR3, the DNA is TGTGCTAGCAGCTTGTCAGGGGGCGATGGGCAGTTCTTC. It is translated as CASSLSGGDGQFF. The variable domain in full, completed from reference TRBV7-7 and TRBJ2-1, reads GAGVSQSPRYKVTKRGQDVTLRCDPISSHATLYWYQQALGQGPEFLTYFNYEAQPDKSGLPSDRFSAERPEGSISTLTIQRTEQRDSAMYRCASSLSGGDGQFFGPGTRLTVL.

The chain carries TRBV10-3 and TRBJ1-1; unclear D gene. V was clipped by 8 bases and J by 0 bases, with 4 bases between them. In germline, CDR1 is ENHRY, CDR2 SYGVKD. This CDR3 is 11 amino acids long. DNA of the CDR3: TGTGCCATCCTCGTGAACACTGAAGCTTTCTTT. This codes for CAILVNTEAFF.

V is TRBV4-3 and J is TRBJ2-7; no firm D call. V lost 1 base and J lost 3, with 16 bases in between. Per germline, CDR1 LGHNA and CDR2 YSLEER. The CDR3 covers 16 residues. CDR3 amino acids: CASSQVEFVGLYEQYF. CDR3 in DNA: TGCGCCAGCAGCCAAGTAGAGTTTGTGGGCCTCTACGAGCAGTACTTC.

The chain recombines TRBV5-5 with TRBJ1-4; D possibly corresponds to TRBD1 (5 bases). Germline CDR1 and CDR2: SGHKS and YYEKEE (reference sequence). The CDR3 has 13 amino acids. Between the trimmed V and J ends, which lost 4 bases and 4 bases, there was a span of 8 bases. In nucleotides, the CDR3 is TGTGCCAGCAGCCCAGACAGTAATGAAAAACTGTTTTTT. Protein sequence: CASSPDSNEKLFF.

The chain carries TRBV18 and TRBJ1-1; D is uncertain. Trimming removed 3 bases from V and 3 bases from J, with 23 bases in between. The germline gives CDR1 KGHSH, CDR2 LQKENI. The CDR3 runs to 18 residues. CDR3 residues: CASSPRRGRSEWDTEAFF. Here the CDR3 DNA reads TGTGCCAGCTCACCGCGCAGAGGGCGGTCAGAATGGGACACTGAAGCTTTCTTT.

V is TRBV11-3 and J is TRBJ2-2; the D is unclear. The CDR3 runs to 15 residues. Between the trimmed V and J ends, which lost 5 bases and 7 bases, there was a span of 17 bases. Germline CDR1 and CDR2: SGHNT and YENEEA. For the CDR3, the DNA is TGTGCCAGCAGCCTTAGCAGTCTCGACGGCGGGGAGCTGTTTTTT. This translates into CASSLSSLDGGELFF.

The chain couples TRBV1 to TRBJ2-3; TRBD2, the D gene given by the table, was not confirmed from the DNA. TRBV1 is a recognized pseudogene. The CDR3 runs to 17 residues. The DNA for the CDR3 is TGCACCAGCAGACCCGGGACTAGCGGGGGGGGTACAGATACGCAGTATTTT. Translated, it gives CTSRPGTSGGGTDTQYF.

The V call is TRBV3-1 (or the pseudogene TRBV3-2), the J call TRBJ1-5; no clear D. Trimming removed 4 bases from V and 0 bases from J, with 13 bases in between. Germline V gives CDR1 LGHDT, CDR2 YNNKEL (reference sequence). The CDR3 consists of 16 residues. The CDR3 protein is CASSPATSDSNQPQHF. The CDR3 DNA follows: TGTGCCAGCAGCCCGGCGACATCCGATAGCAATCAGCCCCAGCATTTT.

J is TRBJ1-6 and V is TRBV7-8; weak D call: TRBD1 (6 bases). Deletions cut 0 bases from V and 0 bases from J, with 9 bases between. The length of the CDR3 is 17 residues. Germline V gene lookup returns CDR1 SGHVS and CDR2 FQNEAQ. CDR3 amino acids: CASSLAIRGSYNSPLHF. The DNA for the CDR3 is TGTGCCAGCAGCTTAGCGATCAGGGGCTCCTATAATTCACCCCTCCACTTT. Drawing the rest from reference TRBV7-8 and TRBJ1-6, the complete variable domain is GAGVSQSPRYKVAKRGQDVALRCDPISGHVSLFWYQQALGQGPEFLTYFQNEAQLDKSGLPSDRFFAERPEGSVSTLKIQRTQQEDSAVYLCASSLAIRGSYNSPLHFGNGTRLTVT.

This rearrangement joins TRBV18 to TRBJ2-3; TRBD2 agrees at 8 bases. The J segment lost 4 bases and the V segment lost 3 bases, leaving 3 bases of the junction unmatched. The CDR3 covers 14 residues. Per germline, CDR1 KGHSH and CDR2 LQKENI. The CDR3 reads CASSPIAGPDTQYF. The CDR3 nucleotides are TGTGCCAGCTCACCTATAGCGGGGCCAGATACGCAGTATTTT.

This clone has just a few counts. The gene calls are TRBV19 and TRBJ1-1; 9 positions agree with TRBD1. Looked up from germline, CDR1 is LNHDA and CDR2 is SQIVND (reference sequence). CDR3 length: 16 amino acids. The J segment lost 5 bases and the V segment lost 3 bases, leaving 10 bases of the junction unmatched. CDR3 loop: CASSIGWGQGKTEAFF. The CDR3 nucleotides are TGTGCCAGTAGTATCGGGTGGGGACAGGGAAAGACTGAAGCTTTCTTT.

The V and J genes are TRBV6-5 and TRBJ2-3; D perhaps matches TRBD2 (6 bases). This CDR3 spans 15 amino acids. CDR1 and CDR2 from the germline V gene are MNHEY and SVGAGI. V was pared by 5 bases and J by 4 bases, with 16 bases between. The CDR3 DNA sequence: TGTGCCAGCAGTCCCAGCGGGTTTCAGGCAGATACGCAGTATTTT. Amino acid sequence: CASSPSGFQADTQYF.

V gene TRBV6-1 combines with J gene TRBJ1-5, with 9 positions matching TRBD1. Germline V CDR1 and CDR2: MNHNS, SASEGT. CDR3 length equals 17 residues. Trimming removed 1 base from V and 4 bases from J; junction bases left unmatched: 8. The CDR3 DNA sequence: TGTGCCAGCAGTGAAGGATTCTACGGGACAGGGAATCAGCCCCAGCATTTT. It translates to CASSEGFYGTGNQPQHF.

The genes are TRBV9 and TRBJ1-4; TRBD1 matches 12 bases. The CDR3 consists of 17 residues. The germline V gene has CDR1 SGDLS and CDR2 YYNGEE. After removal of 3 bases from V and 7 bases from J, the junction contained 10 bases not matched to a gene. CDR3 sequence (DNA): TGTGCCAGCAGCGCCTCGGGACAGGGGGCAAGGATTGAAAAACTGTTTTTT. Its protein product is CASSASGQGARIEKLFF. Combining the CDR3 with reference TRBV9 and TRBJ1-4 gives the whole variable domain DSGVTQTPKHLITATGQRVTLRCSPRSGDLSVYWYQQSLDQGLQFLIQYYNGEERAKGNILERFSAQQFPDLHSELNLSSLELGDSALYFCASSASGQGARIEKLFFGSGTQLSVL.